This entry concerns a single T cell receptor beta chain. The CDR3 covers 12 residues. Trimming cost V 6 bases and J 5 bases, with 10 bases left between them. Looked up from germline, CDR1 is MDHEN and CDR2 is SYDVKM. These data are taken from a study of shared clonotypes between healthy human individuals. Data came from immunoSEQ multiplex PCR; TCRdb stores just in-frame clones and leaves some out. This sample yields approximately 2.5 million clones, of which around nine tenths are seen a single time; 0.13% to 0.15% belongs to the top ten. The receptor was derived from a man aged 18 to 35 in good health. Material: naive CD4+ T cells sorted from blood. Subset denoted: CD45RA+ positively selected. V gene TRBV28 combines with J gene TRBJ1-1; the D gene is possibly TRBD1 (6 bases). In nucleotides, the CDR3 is TGTGCCAGCAGGGAAGGGGGAACTGAAGCTTTCTTT. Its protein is CASREGGTEAFF.